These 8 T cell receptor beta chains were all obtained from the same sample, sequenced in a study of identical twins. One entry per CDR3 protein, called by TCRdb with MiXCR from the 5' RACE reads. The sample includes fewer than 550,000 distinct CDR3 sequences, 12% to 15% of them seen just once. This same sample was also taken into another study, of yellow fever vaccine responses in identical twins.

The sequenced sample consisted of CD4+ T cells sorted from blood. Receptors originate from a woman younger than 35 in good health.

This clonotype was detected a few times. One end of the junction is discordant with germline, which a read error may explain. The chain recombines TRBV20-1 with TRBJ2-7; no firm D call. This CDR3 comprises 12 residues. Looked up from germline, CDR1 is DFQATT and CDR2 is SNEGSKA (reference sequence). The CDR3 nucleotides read TGCAGTGCCAGAGTAGGGATGTACGAGCAGTACTTC. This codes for CSARVGMYEQYF.

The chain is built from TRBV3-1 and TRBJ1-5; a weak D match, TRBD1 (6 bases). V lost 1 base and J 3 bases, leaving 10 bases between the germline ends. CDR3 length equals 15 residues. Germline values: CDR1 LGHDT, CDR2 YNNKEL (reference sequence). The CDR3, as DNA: TGTGCCAGCAGCCAAGGGAGGGGGGACAATCAGCCCCAGCATTTT. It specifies CASSQGRGDNQPQHF.

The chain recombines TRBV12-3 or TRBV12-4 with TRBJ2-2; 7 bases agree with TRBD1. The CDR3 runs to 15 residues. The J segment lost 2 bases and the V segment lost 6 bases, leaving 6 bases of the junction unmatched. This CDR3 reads CASSPDRLNTGELFF. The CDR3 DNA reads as TGTGCCAGCAGCCCGGACAGGCTCAACACCGGGGAGCTGTTTTTT.

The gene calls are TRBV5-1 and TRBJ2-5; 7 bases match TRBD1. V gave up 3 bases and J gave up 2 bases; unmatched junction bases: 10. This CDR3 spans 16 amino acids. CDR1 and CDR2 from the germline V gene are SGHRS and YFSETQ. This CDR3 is CASSSSGTVHQETQYF. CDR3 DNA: TGCGCCAGCAGCTCCTCAGGGACAGTTCATCAAGAGACCCAGTACTTC.

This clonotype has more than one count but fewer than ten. The CDR3 DNA reads TGTGCCAGCAGCTTAGTCCCAGAGCCCCCCGGAAACATTCAGTACTTC. This encodes CASSLVPEPPGNIQYF. The gene calls are TRBV7-3 and TRBJ2-4; D is unresolved. Germline lookup yields CDR1 SGHTA and CDR2 FQGTGA. V was pared by 2 bases and J by 6 bases, with 17 bases between. The CDR3 runs 16 residues.

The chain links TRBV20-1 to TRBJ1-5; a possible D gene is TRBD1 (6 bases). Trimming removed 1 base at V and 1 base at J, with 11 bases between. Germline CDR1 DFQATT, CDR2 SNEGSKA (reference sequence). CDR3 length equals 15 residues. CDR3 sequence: CSARVRQGSNQPQHF. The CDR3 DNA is TGCAGTGCTAGAGTAAGGCAGGGGAGCAATCAGCCCCAGCATTTT.

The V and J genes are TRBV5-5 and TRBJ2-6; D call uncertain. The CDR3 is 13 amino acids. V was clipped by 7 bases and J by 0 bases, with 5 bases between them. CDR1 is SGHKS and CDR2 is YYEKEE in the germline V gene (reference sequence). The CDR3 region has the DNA TGTGCCAGCCTTGCCTCTGGGGCCAACGTCCTGACTTTC. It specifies CASLASGANVLTF.

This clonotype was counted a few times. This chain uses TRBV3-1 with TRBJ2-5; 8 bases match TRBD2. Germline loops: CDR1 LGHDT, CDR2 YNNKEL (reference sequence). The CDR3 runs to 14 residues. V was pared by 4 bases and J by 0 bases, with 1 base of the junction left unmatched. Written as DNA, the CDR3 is TGTGCCAGCAGCCCACTAGCGGACCAAGAGACCCAGTACTTC. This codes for CASSPLADQETQYF.